Presented here are 21 T cell receptor beta chains from one specimen sequenced in a study of T cell repertoires in cytomegalovirus infection. TCRdb itself ran the reads through MiXCR, one entry per CDR3 protein. This table has around 180,000 distinct CDR3 sequences, approximately 19% appearing once. Sequences were obtained from PBMCs. Receptor source: a human donor in good health (CMV status not recorded). Some clones in this sample may be carry-over from other donors' samples.

This clonotype appeared many times. The chain recombines TRBV28 with TRBJ1-6, with TRBD1 identical over 9 bases. CDR1 and CDR2 from the germline V gene are MDHEN and SYDVKM. CDR3 length: 17 amino acids. Trimming at V came to 5 bases and at J to 7 bases, leaving 12 bases not matched to a gene. The CDR3 loop reads CASSPTAGTGNNSPLHF. The CDR3 DNA follows: TGTGCCAGCAGTCCTACTGCCGGGACAGGGAACAATTCACCCCTCCACTTT.

This clonotype was observed a few times. The rearrangement links TRBV7-9 to TRBJ2-7, with 7 bases matching TRBD1. The germline V gene has CDR1 SEHNR and CDR2 FQNEAQ (reference sequence). The V segment lost 3 bases and the J segment 4 bases; nucleotides outside the gene matches: 9. This CDR3 contains 15 residues. CDR3 nucleotide sequence: TGTGCCAGCAGCTTCGTGTCCGGGACAGTGTACGAGCAGTACTTC. Amino acid sequence: CASSFVSGTVYEQYF.

This clonotype was counted many times. The junction differs from germline at one of its ends, possibly a read error. The V gene is TRBV12-3 or TRBV12-4, the J gene TRBJ2-2, with 10 bases matching TRBD2. The CDR3 has 17 amino acids. In DNA, the CDR3 is TGTGCCAGTAGTTGGGCTAGCGGGAGAAAGAACACCGGGGAGCTGTTTTTT. Protein sequence: CASSWASGRKNTGELFF.

This clonotype was seen only a few times. This sequence joins TRBV7-2 and TRBJ2-5; perhaps D is TRBD1 or TRBD2 (5 bases each). This CDR3 has 13 amino acids. CDR1 and CDR2 from the germline V gene are SGHTA and FQGNSA. Between the trimmed V and J ends, which lost 4 bases and 2 bases, there was a span of 8 bases. The CDR3 DNA is TGTGCCAGCAGCTGGGACGGGCAAGAGACCCAGTACTTC. This gives the protein CASSWDGQETQYF.

The genes are TRBV7-8 and TRBJ1-1; the D gene is possibly TRBD1 (6 bases). CDR1 and CDR2 from the germline V gene are SGHVS and FQNEAQ. V lost 6 bases to trimming and J lost 1 base, with 15 bases between them. CDR3 length: 15 residues. The chain's CDR3 is CASRTNRAGNTEAFF. DNA for the CDR3: TGTGCCAGCAGAACTAACAGGGCTGGGAACACTGAAGCTTTCTTT. The full variable domain, in which reference TRBV7-8 and TRBJ1-1 provide the parts outside the CDR3, is GAGVSQSPRYKVAKRGQDVALRCDPISGHVSLFWYQQALGQGPEFLTYFQNEAQLDKSGLPSDRFFAERPEGSVSTLKIQRTQQEDSAVYLCASRTNRAGNTEAFFGQGTRLTVV.

The chain employs TRBV12-3 or TRBV12-4 and TRBJ1-2; TRBD1 matches 7 bases. The length of the CDR3 is 14 residues. Trimming at V came to 5 bases and at J to 8 bases, leaving 11 bases not matched to a gene. The CDR3: CASSLHSCRGGYTF. The CDR3, as DNA: TGTGCCAGCAGTCTACACTCTTGCAGGGGGGGCTACACCTTC.

This clonotype was recorded a few times. V gene TRBV28 combines with J gene TRBJ1-4, with TRBD1 matching over 8 bases. Germline CDR1 reads MDHEN; CDR2 reads SYDVKM. The V segment lost 5 bases and the J segment 8 bases; nucleotides outside the gene matches: 16. The CDR3 contains 17 residues. CDR3 sequence (DNA): TGTGCCAGCAGTCCATCTCAGGGGGCGACCGCCGTGGAAAAACTGTTTTTT. This encodes CASSPSQGATAVEKLFF.

Regarding this clonotype: It may be a read error: a sequence one base away is much more abundant. The CDR3 bases are TGTGCCAGCAGCCCGGTGGCACGAAACACTGAAGCTATCTTT. Its translation is CASSPVARNTEAIF. The rearrangement uses TRBV7-9 and TRBJ1-1, with D hard to call. The CDR3 contains 14 residues. Germline values: CDR1 SEHNR, CDR2 FQNEAQ (reference sequence).

This clonotype was counted at least ten times. The chain couples TRBV28 to TRBJ2-1; 11 bases fit TRBD2. This CDR3 region has 15 residues. Trimming at V came to 4 bases and at J to 2 bases, leaving 1 base not matched to a gene. CDR1 is MDHEN, CDR2 SYDVKM, per germline. The CDR3 sequence: CASSSSGRPYNEQFF. Here the CDR3 DNA reads TGTGCCAGCAGTTCTAGCGGGAGGCCCTACAATGAGCAGTTCTTC.

As for this clonotype: A much larger clone sits a single nucleotide away, making a read error possible. The chain employs TRBV7-9 and TRBJ2-3, with D perhaps TRBD1 (5 bases). There are 14 residues in the CDR3. From germline, CDR1 is SEHNR and CDR2 FQNEAQ (reference sequence). The CDR3 loop reads CARSHPTDTDTQYF. The CDR3 coding sequence is TGTGCCCGCAGCCACCCGACAGACACAGATACGCAGTATTTT.

The chain joins TRBV12-3 or TRBV12-4 to TRBJ1-4; possible D gene TRBD1, 5 bases. With 5 bases removed from V and 8 bases from J, the gap between germline ends came to 21 bases. The CDR3 runs to 16 residues. The DNA for the CDR3 is TGTGCCAGCAGTCCCCTAGAAGGGATTCGGGGGGAAAAACTGTTTTTT. Translation gives CASSPLEGIRGEKLFF.

In this sample, this clonotype turned up a few times. The CDR3 DNA is TGTGCCAGCAGTAAGGGGTCTAAGGGGCTCTACGAGCAGTACTTC. Its translation: CASSKGSKGLYEQYF. V usage is TRBV12-3 or TRBV12-4 and J usage is TRBJ2-7; a possible D gene is TRBD1 (5 bases). V was shortened by 5 bases and J by 3 bases, with 17 bases between the two germline ends. This CDR3 comprises 15 residues.

This chain uses TRBV12-3 or TRBV12-4 with TRBJ2-1, with D possibly being TRBD1 or TRBD2 (5 bases each). The CDR3 sequence is 16 residues long. V was shortened by 9 bases and J by 0 bases, with 18 bases between the two germline ends. CDR3 residues: CASQKTSGRSYNEQFF. The CDR3 DNA follows: TGTGCCAGTCAGAAGACCTCGGGGCGCTCCTACAATGAGCAGTTCTTC.

This clonotype occurred many times. The chain carries TRBV7-2 and TRBJ1-2, with 8 bases matching TRBD1. Germline CDR1 reads SGHTA; CDR2 reads FQGNSA. This CDR3 comprises 19 residues. After removal of 5 bases from V and 0 bases from J, the junction contained 17 bases not matched to a gene. The CDR3 DNA follows: TGTGCCAGCAGCCTTACGGCCATTAGAGGGACAGGCCCTAACTATGGCTACACCTTC. Translating it yields CASSLTAIRGTGPNYGYTF.

There are many counts of this clonotype. The chain combines TRBV7-8 with TRBJ2-7, with D possibly being TRBD2 (5 bases). This CDR3 is 14 amino acids long. V was pared by 5 bases and J by 5 bases, with 16 bases between. Germline CDR1 and CDR2: SGHVS and FQNEAQ. The CDR3, as DNA: TGTGCCAGCAGCAAGGAGGTAAATCGGGACGAGCAGTACTTC. It translates to CASSKEVNRDEQYF.

V usage is TRBV28 and J usage is TRBJ1-1; D unclear. Germline CDR1 MDHEN, CDR2 SYDVKM. V was trimmed by 1 base and J by 2 bases, leaving 11 bases between them. This CDR3 is built from 15 residues. The CDR3 coding sequence is TGTGCCAGCAGTTTATTTCCAGAGGCTAACACTGAAGCTTTCTTT. Protein: CASSLFPEANTEAFF.

The chain recombines TRBV4-1 with TRBJ2-7, with a possible D match to TRBD1 (5 bases). There are 15 residues in the CDR3. The V end was cut by 5 bases, the J end by 1 base, with 15 bases between. CDR1 is MGHRA and CDR2 is YSYEKL in the germline V gene. The CDR3 nucleotides read TGCGCCAGCAGCTCAGCAGGGAAAGGGTCCTACGAGCAGTACTTC. Amino acids: CASSSAGKGSYEQYF.

This clonotype was picked up a small number of times. The V and J genes are TRBV5-1 and TRBJ1-3, with 8 bases lining up with TRBD1. CDR3 length equals 19 residues. V was clipped by 4 bases and J by 2 bases; unmatched bases: 17. The germline gives CDR1 SGHRS, CDR2 YFSETQ. CDR3 coding DNA: TGCGCCAGCAGCCCAACCCCGGGACAGGTAGACCTACCTGGAAACACCATATATTTT. It is translated as CASSPTPGQVDLPGNTIYF.

Turning to this clonotype: A single base separates this from a much larger clone, so it may be a read error. The chain is built from TRBV5-6 and TRBJ2-1; 10 positions match TRBD1. Germline V CDR1 and CDR2: SGHDT, YYEEEE. This CDR3 contains 15 residues. The CDR3: CASSFTGQGSREQLF. CDR3 sequence (DNA): TGTGCCAGCAGCTTTACGGGACAGGGGTCACGAGAGCAGTTATTC.

The table lists this clonotype with many counts. One end of the junction does not line up with germline, which may come from a read error. This chain links TRBV11-3 with TRBJ2-5; weak D call: TRBD1 (6 bases). Germline assignment: CDR1 SGHNT and CDR2 YENEEA. The CDR3 spans 15 residues. CDR3 nucleotide sequence: TGTGCCAGCAGCTCCAGGACAGAGCACCACGAGACCCAGTACTTC. Protein product: CASSSRTEHHETQYF.

This clonotype occurred a few times. This chain uses TRBV6-1 with TRBJ2-3; 9 bases are a match to TRBD1. In germline, CDR1 is MNHNS, CDR2 SASEGT. V was pared by 6 bases and J by 4 bases, with 2 bases of the junction left unmatched. The CDR3 covers 13 residues. The CDR3 sequence: CASRRTGADTQYF. The CDR3 coding sequence is TGTGCCAGCAGAAGGACAGGGGCAGATACGCAGTATTTT.